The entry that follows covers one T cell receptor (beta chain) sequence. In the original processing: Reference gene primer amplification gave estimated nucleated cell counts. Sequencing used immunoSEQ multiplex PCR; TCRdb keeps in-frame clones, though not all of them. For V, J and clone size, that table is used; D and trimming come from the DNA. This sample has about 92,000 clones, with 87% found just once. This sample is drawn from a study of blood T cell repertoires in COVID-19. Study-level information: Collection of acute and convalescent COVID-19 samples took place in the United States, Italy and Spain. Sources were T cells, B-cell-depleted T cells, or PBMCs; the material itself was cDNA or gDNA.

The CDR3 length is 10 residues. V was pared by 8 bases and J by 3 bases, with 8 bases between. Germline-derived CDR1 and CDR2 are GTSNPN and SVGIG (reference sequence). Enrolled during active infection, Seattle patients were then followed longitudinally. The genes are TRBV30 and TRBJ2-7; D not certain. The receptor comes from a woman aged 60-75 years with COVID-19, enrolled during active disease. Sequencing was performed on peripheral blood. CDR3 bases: TGTGCCGCAGGAAACTACGAGCAGTACTTC. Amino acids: CAAGNYEQYF.